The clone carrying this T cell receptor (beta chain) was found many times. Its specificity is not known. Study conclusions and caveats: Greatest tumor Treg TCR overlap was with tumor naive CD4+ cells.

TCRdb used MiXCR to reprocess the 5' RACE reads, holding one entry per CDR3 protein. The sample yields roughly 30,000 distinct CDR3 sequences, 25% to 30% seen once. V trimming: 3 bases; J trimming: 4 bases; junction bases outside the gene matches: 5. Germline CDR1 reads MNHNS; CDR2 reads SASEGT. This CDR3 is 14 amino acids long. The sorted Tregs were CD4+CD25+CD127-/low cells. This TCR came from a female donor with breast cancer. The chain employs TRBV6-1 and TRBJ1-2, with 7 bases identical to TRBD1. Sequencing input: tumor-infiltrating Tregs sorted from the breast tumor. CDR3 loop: CASSDSRGFYGYTF. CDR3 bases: TGTGCCAGCAGTGACTCCAGGGGGTTCTATGGCTACACCTTC.